Each of the 29 T cell receptor beta chains below was sequenced from the same sample in a study of blood T cells in healthy people across ages. A sample-barcoded 5' primer and a J-beta primer mix were used in a second PCR of about 6 to 12 cycles. Each CDR3 protein gets one entry after TCRdb re-called the 5' RACE reads with MiXCR. The sample holds some 730,000 distinct CDR3 sequences; 20% to 25% are singletons and the top ten take 20% to 25%. What was sequenced was blood. The receptors here all came from a man between 65 and 79 years old in good health.

The rearrangement uses TRBV27 and TRBJ2-7, with D possibly being TRBD1 (7 bases). Germline V gives CDR1 MNHEY, CDR2 SMNVEV (reference sequence). This CDR3 contains 15 residues. V shed 1 base and J shed 2 bases, with 12 bases lying between them. CDR3: CASSLWQGGTYEQYF. The CDR3 DNA reads TGTGCCAGCAGTTTATGGCAGGGGGGTACCTACGAGCAGTACTTC.

The sample holds a few counts of this clonotype. J is TRBJ1-2 and V is TRBV12-3 or TRBV12-4; the D is unclear. Trimming took off 3 bases at V and 3 bases at J, with 14 bases between the two ends. The CDR3 runs to 15 residues. In nucleotides, the CDR3 is TGTGCCAGCAGTTTCGCGGGCATCGAGGACTATGGCTACACCTTC. This codes for CASSFAGIEDYGYTF.

This chain connects TRBV7-9 to TRBJ2-5, with 12 bases aligning to TRBD2. From germline, CDR1 is SEHNR and CDR2 FQNEAQ (reference sequence). V gave up 4 bases and J gave up 2 bases; unmatched junction bases: 5. The CDR3 contains 16 residues. CDR3 DNA sequence: TGTGCCAGCAGCTCGGGGACTAGCGGGTTACAAGAGACCCAGTACTTC. Its protein product is CASSSGTSGLQETQYF.

This clonotype was recorded a few times. This chain joins TRBV13 and TRBJ2-7; TRBD2 matches 12 bases. The V gene's germline CDR1 is PRHDT and CDR2 FYEKMQ (reference sequence). The V and J ends lost 0 bases and 4 bases, in that order; junction bases with no gene match: 4. The CDR3 contains 16 residues. CDR3 coding DNA: TGTGCCAGCAGCTTAGGGACTAGCGGGGGAGTGTACGAGCAGTACTTC. It translates to CASSLGTSGGVYEQYF.

This clonotype has just a few counts. The rearrangement uses TRBV7-3 and TRBJ2-1; TRBD2 matches at 9 bases. The CDR3 length is 16 residues. Per germline, CDR1 SGHTA and CDR2 FQGTGA. The V gene end was trimmed by 0 bases and the J gene end by 7 bases; junction bases not matched to a gene: 7. The chain's CDR3 is CASSLTGLAVKNEQFF. The CDR3, as DNA: TGTGCCAGCAGCTTAACGGGACTAGCTGTAAAAAATGAGCAGTTCTTC.

CDR3 in amino acids: CASSGGSGRSTDTQYF. CDR3 DNA sequence: TGTGCCAGCAGCGGCGGGAGTGGGAGAAGCACAGATACGCAGTATTTT. The chain is built from TRBV5-4 and TRBJ2-3; TRBD2 agrees at 7 bases. The V and J ends lost 4 bases and 0 bases, in that order; junction bases with no gene match: 8. Germline values: CDR1 SGHNT, CDR2 YYREEE (reference sequence). The CDR3 runs to 16 residues.

The chain couples TRBV29-1 to TRBJ2-1; 9 bases are a match to TRBD2. The germline gives CDR1 SQVTM, CDR2 ANQGSEA. J gave up 7 bases and V 6 bases, and 13 bases lay outside the gene matches. CDR3 size: 15 residues. CDR3 residues: CSVISGRRVKNEQFF. The CDR3 region has the DNA TGCAGCGTCATTAGCGGGAGACGTGTGAAAAATGAGCAGTTCTTC.

Worth noting for this clonotype: Without the conserved terminal phenylalanine or tryptophan, this CDR3 likely stems from a read error. The chain uses TRBV7-2 and TRBJ2-1; D gene uncertain. In germline, CDR1 is SGHTA, CDR2 FQGNSA. The length of the CDR3 is 13 residues. The V end lost 2 bases, the J end lost 6 bases, and 8 bases lay between the germline ends. The CDR3 sequence: CASSLIRTNEQFL. CDR3 sequence (DNA): TGTGCCAGCAGCTTAATTCGGACCAATGAGCAGTTCCTC.

The V call is TRBV20-1, the J call TRBJ1-1; D remains ambiguous. The CDR3 covers 10 residues. Germline assignment: CDR1 DFQATT and CDR2 SNEGSKA (reference sequence). The CDR3 DNA follows: TGCTCTTGGTCAGGAACTGAAGCTTTCTTT. Its translation: CSWSGTEAFF.

J is TRBJ1-3 and V is TRBV28; perhaps TRBD1 as D (6 bases). Trimming left V 5 bases short and J 4 bases short, with 12 bases between. CDR3 length: 14 residues. Germline V lookup: CDR1 MDHEN, CDR2 SYDVKM. CDR3 sequence (DNA): TGTGCCAGCAGTGCCCCTGACAGGGGAAACACCATATATTTT. Translating gives CASSAPDRGNTIYF.

The genes are TRBV12-5 and TRBJ2-2; either TRBD1 or TRBD2 may supply D (5 bases each). This CDR3 spans 14 amino acids. Trimming took 1 base from V and 4 from J, leaving 7 bases between them. CDR1 LGHNT and CDR2 FRNRAP come from the germline V gene. The CDR3: CASGLGGATGELFF. The CDR3 nucleotides read TGTGCTAGTGGTTTGGGAGGGGCCACCGGGGAGCTGTTTTTT.

This clonotype was seen a handful of times. This chain joins TRBV6-1 and TRBJ2-7; D remains unclear. The V gene lost 0 bases and the J gene lost 6 bases, with 9 bases spanning the gap. This CDR3 has 13 amino acids. Germline values: CDR1 MNHNS, CDR2 SASEGT. CDR3 in DNA: TGTGCCAGCAGTGAAGCGGGCGTAGGCGAGCAGTACTTC. It yields the protein CASSEAGVGEQYF.

This rearrangement joins TRBV28 to TRBJ2-5; 13 positions agree with TRBD2. The J call may be mistaken, given a closer DNA end match to TRBJ2-1. Germline CDR1 MDHEN, CDR2 SYDVKM. The CDR3 totals 21 residues. CDR3: CASSSPRLGLAGAIEYNEQFF. CDR3 coding DNA: TGTGCCAGCAGTTCCCCAAGGCTCGGACTAGCGGGGGCTATAGAGTACAATGAGCAGTTCTTC.

The chain employs TRBV20-1 and TRBJ2-3; 7 positions match TRBD2. V dropped 0 bases and J dropped 5; count of bases not matched to a gene: 2. The CDR3 contains 13 residues. CDR1 and CDR2 (germline): DFQATT, SNEGSKA (reference sequence). The CDR3 region has the DNA TGCAGTGCTAGAGATCCGGGGGGAGATACGCAGTATTTT. Amino acids: CSARDPGGDTQYF.

This clonotype came up a few times. The genes are TRBV7-8 and TRBJ2-5, with 7 bases aligning to TRBD2. Looked up from germline, CDR1 is SGHVS and CDR2 is FQNEAQ. The CDR3 contains 12 residues. Trimming at V came to 6 bases and at J to 5 bases, leaving 3 bases not matched to a gene. CDR3 coding DNA: TGTGCCAGCAGAACCGGGGGGGAGACCCAGTACTTC. Translating gives CASRTGGETQYF.

The chain is built from TRBV7-9 and TRBJ1-1; TRBD1 is a possible D gene (5 bases). CDR1 is SEHNR, CDR2 FQNEAQ, per germline (reference sequence). CDR3 size: 14 residues. V lost 8 bases to trimming and J lost 2 bases, with 15 bases between them. The CDR3 DNA follows: TGTGCCAGCGTCGAATGGGGGGACAACACTGAAGCTTTCTTT. This encodes CASVEWGDNTEAFF.

This clonotype was seen a handful of times. A much bigger clone sits one base away, suggesting this may be a read error. This rearrangement joins TRBV4-2 to TRBJ2-5; D is unclear. TRBJ2-7 explains the end of the DNA better; the J call may be wrong. CDR1 and CDR2 (germline): LGHNA, YNFKEQ. The CDR3 spans 11 residues. DNA of the CDR3: TGTGCCAGCAGCCAAGAGTGCGAGCAGTACTTC. Translated: CASSQECEQYF.

Many counts were recorded for this clonotype. The chain links TRBV5-1 to TRBJ2-3, with TRBD1 matching over 9 bases. The CDR3 contains 17 residues. Germline V gene sequence: CDR1 SGHRS, CDR2 YFSETQ. V lost 2 bases, J lost 0 bases, and 7 bases stayed unmatched. The CDR3 spells CASSLLQGARSTDTQYF. CDR3 coding DNA: TGCGCCAGCAGCTTACTACAGGGGGCACGTAGCACAGATACGCAGTATTTT.

V usage is TRBV7-2 and J usage is TRBJ2-1, with D perhaps matching TRBD2 (5 bases). V shed 5 bases and J shed 4 bases, with 15 bases lying between them. The length of the CDR3 is 15 residues. CDR1 and CDR2 (germline): SGHTA, FQGNSA. CDR3 sequence (DNA): TGTGCCAGCAGCCCAAATCGGGATCCGTACAATGAGCAGTTCTTC. This codes for CASSPNRDPYNEQFF.

This clonotype was detected a few times. The genes are TRBV6-1 and TRBJ2-1; the D is unclear. The better agreement between TRBJ2-5 and the DNA end casts doubt on the J call. From germline, CDR1 is MNHNS and CDR2 SASEGT. CDR3 length: 16 residues. The CDR3 sequence is CASSQGRPSVGETQYF. DNA for the CDR3: TGTGCCAGCAGCCAAGGGCGGCCGTCTGTAGGAGAGACCCAGTACTTC.

In this sample, this clonotype turned up a few times. The chain couples TRBV4-3 to TRBJ2-6, with TRBD2 matching 14 bases. The V gene end was trimmed by 4 bases and the J gene end by 1 base; junction bases not matched to a gene: 9. This CDR3 has 20 amino acids. CDR1 is LGHNA and CDR2 is YSLEER in the germline V gene. The CDR3 coding sequence is TGCGCCAGCAGCCGCCGACTAGCGGGAGGGCCTCTATCTGGGGCCAACGTCCTGACTTTC. Translating it yields CASSRRLAGGPLSGANVLTF.

The gene calls are TRBV19 and TRBJ1-2; 9 bases are shared with TRBD1. V shed 9 bases and J 7 bases; nucleotides not matched to a gene: 12. Germline values: CDR1 LNHDA, CDR2 SQIVND (reference sequence). The length of the CDR3 is 14 residues. CDR3 sequence reads: CASRTGAGFFGYTF. The DNA for the CDR3 is TGTGCCAGCCGGACAGGGGCCGGGTTTTTTGGCTACACCTTC.

The chain links TRBV24-1 to TRBJ2-5, with D maybe TRBD1 (5 bases). The better agreement between TRBJ2-1 and the DNA end casts doubt on the J call. The CDR3 contains 12 residues. Germline CDR1 is KGHDR and CDR2 is SFDVKD. For the CDR3, the DNA is TGTGCCACCAGGGAAGGGGTCAATGAGCAGTTCTTC. Encoded protein: CATREGVNEQFF.

The chain couples TRBV6-5 to TRBJ1-4; D might be TRBD1 (5 bases). The V and J ends lost 6 bases and 6 bases respectively, with 17 bases between them. The germline V gene encodes CDR1 MNHEY and CDR2 SVGAGI. The CDR3 sequence is 15 residues long. CDR3 loop: CASRDQGRGDEKLFF. CDR3 nucleotides: TGTGCCAGCAGGGATCAGGGCCGGGGAGATGAAAAACTGTTTTTT.

This clonotype showed up many times. The V gene is TRBV5-1, the J gene TRBJ2-5, with D unclear. From germline, CDR1 is SGHRS and CDR2 YFSETQ. Trimming cost V 1 base and J 1 base, with 8 bases left between them. The CDR3 has 14 residues. The CDR3 DNA is TGCGCCAGCAGCTTGTTTTCAGCCCAAGAGACCCAGTACTTC. Residues: CASSLFSAQETQYF. Supplemented by reference TRBV5-1 and TRBJ2-5, the full variable domain reads KAGVTQTPRYLIKTRGQQVTLSCSPISGHRSVSWYQQTPGQGLQFLFEYFSETQRNKGNFPGRFSGRQFSNSRSEMNVSTLELGDSALYLCASSLFSAQETQYFGPGTRLLVL.

This clonotype was detected once. This rearrangement joins TRBV2 to TRBJ2-1; 14 bases align to TRBD2. With 6 bases clipped from V and 2 bases from J, the junction kept 3 bases outside the gene matches. In germline, CDR1 is SNHLY, CDR2 FYNNEI. CDR3 length equals 16 residues. The chain's CDR3 is CASREGLAGAYNEQFF. The CDR3 coding sequence is TGTGCCAGCAGAGAGGGACTAGCGGGAGCCTACAATGAGCAGTTCTTC.

This chain connects TRBV5-1 to TRBJ1-1; 8 bases agree with TRBD1. Per germline, CDR1 SGHRS and CDR2 YFSETQ. J was trimmed by 4 bases and V by 4 bases; bases with no gene match: 6. The CDR3 has 14 amino acids. The DNA of the CDR3 is TGCGCCAGCAGCGCTCCGGGACAGGTCACTGAAGCTTTCTTT. Amino acids: CASSAPGQVTEAFF.

The chain uses TRBV29-1 and TRBJ2-2, with 9 bases fitting TRBD1. The ends lost 7 bases at V and 7 bases at J; junction bases unmatched: 10. Germline V gene data show CDR1 as SQVTM and CDR2 as ANQGSEA. The CDR3 is 14 amino acids. The CDR3 DNA reads TGCAGCGGCCGGGACAGGGAACTTGGCGGGGAGCTGTTTTTT. Its protein is CSGRDRELGGELFF.

The chain combines TRBV20-1 with TRBJ2-1; 8 bases agree with TRBD2. The germline gives CDR1 DFQATT, CDR2 SNEGSKA (reference sequence). Trimming removed 3 bases from V and 3 bases from J; junction bases left unmatched: 7. The CDR3 consists of 15 residues. CDR3 region: CSASNIAGYYNEQFF. CDR3 coding DNA: TGCAGTGCTAGTAACATAGCGGGATACTACAATGAGCAGTTCTTC.